The 19 T cell receptor beta chains below were found in one sample sequenced in a study of blood T cell repertoires in COVID-19 (TCRdb year 2020). Receptor libraries were prepared by the immunoSEQ multiplex PCR assay. TCRdb holds this immuneACCESS table with in-frame rearrangements only. Some clones are missing; in checked studies, unresolved V genes explain under half, and the rest has no known cause. The sample contains 150,000 or so clones, about 85% of them found a single time. The ten largest clones add up to around 40% of the sample. Sequenced: peripheral blood. The source is a human donor in a cohort sampled during active COVID-19.

The chain couples TRBV18 to TRBJ1-6, with TRBD1 matching over 7 bases. The CDR3 length is 16 residues. V dropped 6 bases and J dropped 8; count of bases not matched to a gene: 13. The germline CDR1 and CDR2 sequences are KGHSH and LQKENI. CDR3 loop: CASSLTRDRGDSPLHF. CDR3 coding DNA: TGTGCCAGCTCGCTGACCAGGGACAGAGGGGATTCACCCCTCCACTTT.

The chain uses TRBV6-5 and TRBJ1-2; TRBD1 matches 9 bases. V lost 5 bases, J lost 7 bases, and 5 bases stayed unmatched. CDR3 size: 13 residues. Germline V lookup: CDR1 MNHEY, CDR2 SVGAGI. In DNA, the CDR3 is TGTGCCAGCAGTCTAGGACAGGGGTCTGGCTACACCTTC. It yields the protein CASSLGQGSGYTF.

V and J are TRBV5-5 and TRBJ1-2; the match to TRBD1 covers 12 bases. The V gene end was trimmed by 4 bases and the J gene end by 7 bases; junction bases not matched to a gene: 14. The CDR3 has 17 residues. From germline, CDR1 is SGHKS and CDR2 YYEKEE (reference sequence). CDR3 bases: TGTGCCAGCAGCCACCAAACGACCGGGACAGGGGGCTTTGGCTACACCTTC. As protein: CASSHQTTGTGGFGYTF.

This sequence joins TRBV5-1 and TRBJ2-3, with 12 bases fitting TRBD1. Trimming cost V 4 bases and J 2 bases; bases outside gene matches: 2. The length of the CDR3 is 15 residues. The germline CDR1 and CDR2 sequences are SGHRS and YFSETQ. The DNA of the CDR3 is TGCGCCAGCAGCACGGGACAGGGGGCCACAGATACGCAGTATTTT. Its protein is CASSTGQGATDTQYF. Full variable domain (missing parts from reference TRBV5-1 and TRBJ2-3): KAGVTQTPRYLIKTRGQQVTLSCSPISGHRSVSWYQQTPGQGLQFLFEYFSETQRNKGNFPGRFSGRQFSNSRSEMNVSTLELGDSALYLCASSTGQGATDTQYFGPGTRLTVL.

This clone was seen a few times. J is TRBJ1-1 and V is TRBV10-1; 7 nucleotides match TRBD1. CDR1 WNHNN and CDR2 SYGVQD come from the germline V gene (reference sequence). The CDR3 sequence is 14 residues long. The trim removed 2 bases at V and 5 bases at J, leaving 5 bases unmatched. CDR3 in DNA: TGCGCCAGCAGTGAGGAGACAGGGATGACTGAAGCTTTCTTT. Protein: CASSEETGMTEAFF.

The CDR3 here is CASSSGTGNYEQYF. CDR3 in DNA: TGCGCCAGCAGCTCCGGGACAGGGAACTACGAGCAGTACTTC. The chain has TRBV5-1 and TRBJ2-7, with TRBD1 identical over 9 bases. J was trimmed by 3 bases and V by 3 bases; bases with no gene match: 4. Germline CDR1 is SGHRS and CDR2 is YFSETQ. CDR3 size: 14 residues.

This chain joins TRBV3-1 (or the pseudogene TRBV3-2) and TRBJ2-7, with 7 positions matching TRBD1. The CDR3 runs 13 residues. Germline-derived CDR1 and CDR2 are LGHDT and YNNKEL (reference sequence). The trim removed 4 bases at V and 6 bases at J, leaving 6 bases unmatched. The CDR3 coding sequence is TGTGCCAGCAGCCCGGGGTCAGGGGGCGAGCAGTACTTC. It yields the protein CASSPGSGGEQYF.

The genes are TRBV4-1 and TRBJ1-2, with D perhaps matching TRBD1 (6 bases). CDR3 length equals 16 residues. Germline CDR1 MGHRA, CDR2 YSYEKL. Deletions cut 6 bases from V and 2 bases from J, with 19 bases between. The CDR3: CASSNRGRGGNYGYTF. The CDR3 region has the DNA TGCGCCAGCAGTAATAGGGGGAGGGGTGGAAACTATGGCTACACCTTC.

The gene calls are TRBV9 and TRBJ1-1; tentatively, D is TRBD1 (5 bases). The CDR3 spans 14 residues. The V end lost 0 bases, the J end lost 1 base, and 7 bases lay between the germline ends. In germline, CDR1 is SGDLS, CDR2 YYNGEE. The CDR3, as DNA: TGTGCCAGCAGCGTAGGACAGAAGAACACTGAAGCTTTCTTT. This encodes CASSVGQKNTEAFF.

The V call is TRBV6-5, the J call TRBJ2-1; TRBD2 matches 7 bases. The CDR3 loop spans 14 amino acids. The germline CDR1 and CDR2 sequences are MNHEY and SVGAGI. With 3 bases clipped from V and 8 bases from J, the junction kept 7 bases outside the gene matches. In nucleotides, the CDR3 is TGTGCCAGCAGTTATGGACTAGTTTATGATGAGCAGTTCTTC. Protein: CASSYGLVYDEQFF.

The genes are TRBV27 and TRBJ2-7, with TRBD1 identical over 7 bases. Trimming took 2 bases from V and 5 from J; bases not matched to a gene: 6. This CDR3 region has 14 residues. Germline V CDR1 and CDR2: MNHEY, SMNVEV (reference sequence). CDR3 in amino acids: CASSLGAGGDEQYF. CDR3 DNA sequence: TGTGCCAGCAGTTTAGGGGCAGGGGGTGACGAGCAGTACTTC.

V and J are TRBV28 and TRBJ1-6; a weak D match, TRBD1 (5 bases). V gave up 6 bases and J gave up 10 bases, with 16 bases separating them. The CDR3 runs to 14 residues. Germline V gene lookup returns CDR1 MDHEN and CDR2 SYDVKM. CDR3 in amino acids: CASSPPGGVSPLHF. Here the CDR3 DNA reads TGTGCCAGCAGCCCACCGGGGGGGGTCTCACCCCTCCACTTT.

V and J are TRBV9 and TRBJ2-5; D unclear. The CDR3 is 16 amino acids. Germline CDR1 reads SGDLS; CDR2 reads YYNGEE. Trimming left V 0 bases short and J 1 base short, with 13 bases between. CDR3: CASSVGPQSLQETQYF. The CDR3 DNA sequence: TGTGCCAGCAGCGTAGGCCCCCAGTCCCTCCAAGAGACCCAGTACTTC.

This chain links TRBV7-3 with TRBJ2-7, with 8 bases aligning to TRBD2. This CDR3 is 15 amino acids long. Germline-derived CDR1 and CDR2 are SGHTA and FQGTGA. V shed 5 bases and J 6 bases; nucleotides not matched to a gene: 12. The CDR3 region has the DNA TGTGCCAGCAGCCCCTCGGGGGGGGGCTTCTCCGAGCAGTACTTC. Translation: CASSPSGGGFSEQYF.

V usage is TRBV9 and J usage is TRBJ2-1, with a weak D call TRBD1 (7 bases). The V end lost 0 bases, the J end lost 8 bases, and 15 bases lay between the germline ends. The CDR3 sequence is 15 residues long. CDR1 SGDLS and CDR2 YYNGEE come from the germline V gene. The CDR3 loop is CASSVEARGVYEQFF. For the CDR3, the DNA is TGTGCCAGCAGCGTAGAAGCCAGGGGGGTCTATGAGCAGTTCTTC. The full variable domain, with the rest looked up from reference TRBV9 and TRBJ2-1, is DSGVTQTPKHLITATGQRVTLRCSPRSGDLSVYWYQQSLDQGLQFLIQYYNGEERAKGNILERFSAQQFPDLHSELNLSSLELGDSALYFCASSVEARGVYEQFFGPGTRLTVL.

The chain couples TRBV18 to TRBJ2-1; 14 bases are shared with TRBD2. The CDR3 contains 17 residues. The germline V gene encodes CDR1 KGHSH and CDR2 LQKENI. The trim removed 6 bases at V and 14 bases at J, leaving 18 bases unmatched. The CDR3, as DNA: TGTGCCAGCTCCCCTATGCCGGGACTAGCGGGGGCCGAGGAAGAGTTCTTC. As protein: CASSPMPGLAGAEEEFF.

This clone was detected only a few times. For the CDR3, the DNA is TGTGCCAGCAGTTTCCTTAGCAATCAGCCCCAGCATTTT. It codes for CASSFLSNQPQHF. J is TRBJ1-5 and V is TRBV28, with D unresolved. Germline V lookup: CDR1 MDHEN, CDR2 SYDVKM. V lost 3 bases, J lost 0 bases, and 3 bases lay in between. This CDR3 region has 13 residues.

The chain uses TRBV2 and TRBJ2-7, with TRBD2 as a possible D gene (5 bases). The CDR3 runs to 14 residues. The germline gives CDR1 SNHLY, CDR2 FYNNEI. V was clipped by 6 bases and J by 2 bases, with 14 bases between them. The CDR3, as DNA: TGTGCCAGCAGACGGACTCCCGGGACCTACGAGCAGTACTTC. The encoded protein is CASRRTPGTYEQYF.

The rearrangement uses TRBV27 and TRBJ1-4; D perhaps matches TRBD1 (6 bases). The length of the CDR3 is 14 residues. The V gene lost 2 bases and the J gene lost 10 bases, with 14 bases spanning the gap. Germline CDR1 and CDR2: MNHEY and SMNVEV (reference sequence). DNA of the CDR3: TGTGCCAGCAGTTTACGGCCAGGGGTGGGAAAACTGTTTTTT. This encodes CASSLRPGVGKLFF.